The 21 T cell receptor beta chains reported below all come from one sample, sequenced in a study of human T cells and chemical hapten exposure. Time point indicated: patch test 2, 6 weeks after DPC sensitization. Treatment denoted: therapeutic diphenylcyclopropenone sensitization with weekly scalp DPC. TCRdb fed the RACE reads into MiXCR, producing one record per CDR3 protein. In the table there are 65,000 to 95,000 distinct CDR3 sequences, 6.5% to 8% of which are singletons. The sample consisted of whole blood, taken in connection with sensitization to the hapten diphenylcyclopropenone (DPC). The receptors stem from a woman in her 30s with alopecia areata. Some clones in this sample may be carry-over from other donors' samples.

This clonotype was counted many times. The V gene is TRBV21-1, the J gene TRBJ1-5; the tabulated D call, TRBD1, remains unverified against the DNA. TRBV21-1 is annotated as a pseudogene. The CDR3 loop spans 18 amino acids. CDR3 bases: TGTGCCAGCACCGTAAAACAGGTGATGCCTGATAGCAATCAGCCCCAGCATTTT. It yields the protein CASTVKQVMPDSNQPQHF.

V is TRBV2 and J is TRBJ1-5; D possibly corresponds to TRBD1 (5 bases). The V gene lost 7 bases and the J gene lost 5 bases, with 12 bases spanning the gap. Looked up from germline, CDR1 is SNHLY and CDR2 is FYNNEI. The CDR3 has 13 residues. CDR3: CASTGGGYQPQHF. The CDR3 DNA sequence: TGTGCCAGCACCGGGGGAGGGTATCAGCCCCAGCATTTT.

This clonotype appeared many times. The chain links TRBV7-2 to TRBJ2-1; 11 bases map to TRBD2. The CDR3 is made up of 16 amino acids. The germline V gene has CDR1 SGHTA and CDR2 FQGNSA. The V gene end was trimmed by 5 bases and the J gene end by 7 bases; junction bases not matched to a gene: 10. The DNA for the CDR3 is TGTGCCAGCAGCCCCCCGACTAGCGGGGTAAAAAATGAGCAGTTCTTC. Translation: CASSPPTSGVKNEQFF.

This clonotype was detected a few times. Here the CDR3 DNA reads TGTGCCAGCAGCCAAGGGACAGGGGGTCGGACTGAAGCTTTCTTT. It specifies CASSQGTGGRTEAFF. The chain is built from TRBV3-1 and TRBJ1-1; 10 bases fit TRBD1. CDR1 is LGHDT, CDR2 YNNKEL, per germline (reference sequence). After removal of 1 base from V and 5 bases from J, the junction contained 4 bases not matched to a gene. CDR3 length equals 15 residues.

In this sample, this clonotype turned up many times. The chain carries TRBV3-1 and TRBJ2-3; TRBD2 matches 7 bases. This CDR3 comprises 15 residues. With V trimmed by 4 bases and J by 2 bases, 6 bases remained unmatched. CDR1 LGHDT and CDR2 YNNKEL come from the germline V gene (reference sequence). The CDR3 reads CASSRLASYTDTQYF. The CDR3 DNA follows: TGTGCCAGCAGCCGACTAGCCTCTTACACAGATACGCAGTATTTT.

This clonotype was detected ten times or more. The rearrangement joins TRBV20-1 to TRBJ1-5; 8 nucleotides agree with TRBD1. CDR1 is DFQATT and CDR2 is SNEGSKA in the germline V gene (reference sequence). J lost 9 bases, V lost 0 bases, and 10 bases had no gene match. This CDR3 has 15 residues. The CDR3 here is CSARDGPGGFGPQHF. CDR3 nucleotide sequence: TGCAGTGCTAGAGATGGGCCAGGGGGCTTCGGGCCCCAGCATTTT.

Many counts were recorded for this clonotype. The CDR3 DNA reads TGTGCCAGCAGCTTAGGGGGCAGCGTATATGGCTACACCTTC. It yields the protein CASSLGGSVYGYTF. The V gene is TRBV7-2, the J gene TRBJ1-2; D perhaps matches TRBD1 (5 bases). Trimming took off 1 base at V and 5 bases at J, with 11 bases between the two ends. Germline CDR1 SGHTA, CDR2 FQGNSA. This CDR3 region has 14 residues.

This clonotype was seen a single time. Its ends do not fully match the called genes, so a read error is possible. This chain joins TRBV30 and TRBJ1-1, with no clear D. There are 13 residues in the CDR3. Germline-derived CDR1 and CDR2 are GTSNPN and SVGIG (reference sequence). CDR3 loop: CAWSAQTNAEAFF. The CDR3 DNA sequence: TGTGCCTGGAGTGCACAGACGAACGCTGAAGCTTTCTTT.

This clonotype was observed at least ten times. The chain links TRBV5-1 to TRBJ1-5; possible D gene TRBD1, 5 bases. CDR1 and CDR2 from the germline V gene are SGHRS and YFSETQ. Trimming removed 4 bases from V and 1 base from J, with 12 bases in between. This CDR3 spans 15 amino acids. In DNA, the CDR3 is TGCGCCAGCAGCGACAATGGGGGAAGCAATCAGCCCCAGCATTTT. Translating gives CASSDNGGSNQPQHF.

The chain has TRBV12-3 or TRBV12-4 and TRBJ1-1, with 9 bases matching TRBD1. V was clipped by 4 bases and J by 5 bases; unmatched bases: 8. The CDR3 runs 15 residues. CDR3 residues: CASSYSGTGRTEAFF. CDR3 coding DNA: TGTGCCAGCAGTTACTCCGGGACAGGGAGGACTGAAGCTTTCTTT.

As regards this clonotype: A much bigger clone sits one base away, suggesting this may be a read error. The CDR3 does not close with the conserved phenylalanine or tryptophan, likely indicating a read error. It is unclear where the CDR3 begins or ends on the DNA, so no DNA is shown, and the CDR3 is as TCRdb lists it. The rearrangement links TRBV21-1 to TRBJ2-7; TRBD1, the D gene given by the table, was not confirmed from the DNA. TRBV21-1 is labeled a pseudogene. The CDR3 region is 19 residues in length, termini included. CDR3 amino acids: CASSKVWGHRLRGLYEQYL.

There are many counts of this clonotype. DNA for the CDR3: TGTGCTAGTGGTAAGACAGGGATTGACACAGATACGCAGTATTTT. Its protein product is CASGKTGIDTDTQYF. This chain links TRBV12-5 with TRBJ2-3; 7 bases line up with TRBD1. Germline V gives CDR1 LGHNT, CDR2 FRNRAP. Germline trimming cut 5 bases from V and 2 bases from J; bases unmatched to any gene: 7. This CDR3 is 15 amino acids long.

This clonotype was seen repeatedly, ten times or more. This rearrangement joins TRBV3-1 to TRBJ2-1; 16 positions match TRBD2. From germline, CDR1 is LGHDT and CDR2 YNNKEL (reference sequence). The CDR3 runs to 18 residues. The V gene end was trimmed by 7 bases and the J gene end by 0 bases; junction bases not matched to a gene: 6. CDR3 loop: CASTPGLAGGSSYNEQFF. The CDR3 bases are TGTGCCAGCACACCGGGACTAGCGGGGGGGAGCTCCTACAATGAGCAGTTCTTC.

This clonotype has a count of ten or more. The rearrangement joins TRBV12-3 or TRBV12-4 to TRBJ2-1; the D is unclear. The V gene lost 2 bases and the J gene lost 3 bases, with 8 bases spanning the gap. The CDR3 has 14 amino acids. The DNA of the CDR3 is TGTGCCAGCAGTTTAACAGCGCTCTACAATGAGCAGTTCTTC. It encodes CASSLTALYNEQFF.

This clonotype occurred many times. V and J are TRBV7-8 and TRBJ2-3; 7 bases fit TRBD1. The germline V gene has CDR1 SGHVS and CDR2 FQNEAQ. The CDR3 is made up of 15 amino acids. V shed 5 bases and J 1 base; nucleotides not matched to a gene: 6. CDR3 sequence: CASSRGTAGTDTQYF. The DNA for the CDR3 is TGTGCCAGCAGCCGTGGGACAGCCGGCACAGATACGCAGTATTTT.

This clonotype has more than one count but fewer than ten. The gene calls are TRBV6-1 and TRBJ2-3, with D tentatively TRBD2 (5 bases). The CDR3 length is 16 residues. CDR1 is MNHNS and CDR2 is SASEGT in the germline V gene. V lost 5 bases to trimming and J lost 2 bases, with 17 bases between them. Here the CDR3 DNA reads TGTGCCAGCAGTCTTCAGGACGGACTCCTCACAGATACGCAGTATTTT. The encoded protein is CASSLQDGLLTDTQYF.

This clonotype appeared a few times. The genes are TRBV9 and TRBJ1-2; 9 positions agree with TRBD1. The CDR3 runs to 19 residues. In germline, CDR1 is SGDLS, CDR2 YYNGEE. The J segment lost 0 bases and the V segment lost 3 bases, leaving 15 bases of the junction unmatched. The CDR3 nucleotides are TGTGCCAGCAGCGCAACCCTCGGGACAGGGCCCGAGGCTAACTATGGCTACACCTTC. The encoded protein is CASSATLGTGPEANYGYTF.

This clonotype was counted ten times or more. V usage is TRBV10-3 and J usage is TRBJ1-5; D gene uncertain. V lost 3 bases to trimming and J lost 4 bases, with 4 bases between them. The CDR3 is 12 residues long. Germline V gene lookup returns CDR1 ENHRY and CDR2 SYGVKD. DNA for the CDR3: TGTGCCATCAGTGATAGTAATCAGCCCCAGCATTTT. Residues: CAISDSNQPQHF.

This clonotype was seen a few times. This sequence joins TRBV20-1 and TRBJ1-2; 7 bases are shared with TRBD1. The germline V gene encodes CDR1 DFQATT and CDR2 SNEGSKA (reference sequence). V shed 6 bases and J 5 bases; nucleotides not matched to a gene: 6. There are 12 residues in the CDR3. The CDR3 is CSATGVGYGYTF. Written as DNA, the CDR3 is TGCAGTGCCACAGGGGTAGGGTATGGCTACACCTTC.

This clonotype was counted many times. The V call is TRBV3-1, the J call TRBJ2-7; 10 bases fit TRBD2. J lost 2 bases, V lost 6 bases, and 10 bases had no gene match. The CDR3 is 16 amino acids. Germline-derived CDR1 and CDR2 are LGHDT and YNNKEL (reference sequence). The CDR3 spells CASRPSLAGVTYEQYF. The DNA for the CDR3 is TGTGCCAGCAGACCCTCCCTAGCGGGGGTGACCTACGAGCAGTACTTC.

The rearrangement uses TRBV20-1 and TRBJ1-5; possibly TRBD1 for D (6 bases). The germline V and J ends were trimmed by 1 base and 5 bases, with 12 bases remaining between them. This CDR3 is 14 amino acids long. Germline CDR1 reads DFQATT; CDR2 reads SNEGSKA (reference sequence). The CDR3 DNA reads TGCAGTGCTAGAGTAGGGGGGGCAGATCAGCCCCAGCATTTT. Amino acid sequence: CSARVGGADQPQHF.